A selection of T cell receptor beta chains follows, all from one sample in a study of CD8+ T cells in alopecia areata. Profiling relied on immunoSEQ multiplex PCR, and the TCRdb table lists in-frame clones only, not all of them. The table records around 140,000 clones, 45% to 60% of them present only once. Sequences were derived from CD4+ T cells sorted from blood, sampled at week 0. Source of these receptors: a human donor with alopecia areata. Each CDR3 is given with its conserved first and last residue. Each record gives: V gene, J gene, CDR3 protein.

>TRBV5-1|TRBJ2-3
CASSLRPRDRADTQYF
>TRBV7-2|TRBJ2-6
CASSVSGANVLTF
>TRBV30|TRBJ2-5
CAWSRSGRALAQYF
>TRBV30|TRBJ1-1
CAWSRGTTEAFF
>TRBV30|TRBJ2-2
CAWSQPSGANTGELFF
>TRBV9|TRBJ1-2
CASSVGTLGGYTF
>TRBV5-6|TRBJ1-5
CASSSGSQPQHF
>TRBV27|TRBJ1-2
CASSPAGGSGYGYTF
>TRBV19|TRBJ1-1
CASGPRGSDTEAFF
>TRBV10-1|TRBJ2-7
CASSDLDEQYF
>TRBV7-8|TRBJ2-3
CASSFATDTQYF
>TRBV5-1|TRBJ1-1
CASSLRQGGLSEAFF
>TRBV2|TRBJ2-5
CASRVETGKETQYF
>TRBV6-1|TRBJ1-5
CASSNSGTGNQPQHF
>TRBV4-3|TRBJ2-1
CASSPTSGGYNEQFF
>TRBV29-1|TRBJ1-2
CSVEQTNDGYTF
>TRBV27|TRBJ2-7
CASSVGGLYEQYF
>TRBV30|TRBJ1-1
CALGGNTEAFF
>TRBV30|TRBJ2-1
CARSIGRAPYNEQFF
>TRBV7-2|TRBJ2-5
CASSLQLSTQETQYF
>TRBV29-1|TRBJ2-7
CSVALSGTPSYEQYF
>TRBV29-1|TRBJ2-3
CSGAGTSRTDTQYF
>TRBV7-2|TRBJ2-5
CASSSRGGPLGETQYF
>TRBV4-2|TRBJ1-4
CASSQKTGSGEKLFF
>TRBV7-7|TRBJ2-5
CASSLVSGSGETQYF
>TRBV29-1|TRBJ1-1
CSVAPRGAGNTEAFF
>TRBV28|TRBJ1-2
CASSPPGQVYGYTF
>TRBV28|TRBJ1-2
CASRPDLGSYYGYTF
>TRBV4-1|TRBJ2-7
CASSQGSGAGQDYEQYF
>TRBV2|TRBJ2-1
CASNELAGELFF
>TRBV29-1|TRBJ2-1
CSDRTGTRYNEQFF
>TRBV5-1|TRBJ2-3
CASSSSMSGLSTDTQYF
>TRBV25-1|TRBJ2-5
CASSPEQETQYF
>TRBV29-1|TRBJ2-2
CSALTGANTGELFF
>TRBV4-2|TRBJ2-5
CASSRERGAETQYF
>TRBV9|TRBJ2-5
CASSVDRGGETQYF
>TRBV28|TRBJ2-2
CASSSYPGELFF
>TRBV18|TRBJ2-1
CASSPRAVYNEQFF
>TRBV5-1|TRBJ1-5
CASSPDSNQPQHF
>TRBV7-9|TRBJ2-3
CASSPGLGETDTQYF
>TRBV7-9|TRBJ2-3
CASSSTGDTQYF
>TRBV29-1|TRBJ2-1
CSVEFGEAYNEQFF
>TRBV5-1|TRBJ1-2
CASSSDTGGYGYTF
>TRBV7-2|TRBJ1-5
CASSYRHDQPQHF
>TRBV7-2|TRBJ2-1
CASSFVRAEQFF
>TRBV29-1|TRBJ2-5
CSVAQGSGPQETQYF
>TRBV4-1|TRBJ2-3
CASSQKTSGTDTQYF
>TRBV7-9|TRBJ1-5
CASSSRDRGLQHF
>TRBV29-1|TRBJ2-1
CSVDGTSGNEQFF
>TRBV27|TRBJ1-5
CASSTIQGGQPQHF
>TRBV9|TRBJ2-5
CASSSRDRGPEETQYF
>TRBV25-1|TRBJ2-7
CASSELKARPYEQYF
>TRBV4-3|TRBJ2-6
CASSQVGRANSGANVLTF
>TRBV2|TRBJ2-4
CASSEDRAQAKNIQYF
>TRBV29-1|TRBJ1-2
CSVADWDSANYGYTF
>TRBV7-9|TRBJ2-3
CASSQYSGGADTQYF
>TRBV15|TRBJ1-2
CATSRTGGGYGYTF
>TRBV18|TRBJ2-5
CASSRIQETQYF
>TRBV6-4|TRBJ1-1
CASSAVNTEAFF
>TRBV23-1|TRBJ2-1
CASTNPGGRAVKQQFF